Below, 15 T cell receptor beta chains from the same sample are listed, as sequenced in a study of cytomegalovirus exposure and HLA in healthy donors. PCR involved 60 Vbeta and 13 Jbeta primers. The method was immunoSEQ multiplex PCR; TCRdb's version includes in-frame clones alone and lacks a portion of them. The table lists about 150,000 clones, roughly 83% of them singletons. Sequenced sample: PBMCs. Source of these receptors: a man aged 30 to 45 in good health and CMV-seropositive.

This chain links TRBV30 with TRBJ2-5; D possibly corresponds to TRBD2 (7 bases). Trimming took 4 bases from V and 5 from J, leaving 14 bases between them. This CDR3 spans 13 amino acids. Germline V gene lookup returns CDR1 GTSNPN and CDR2 SVGIG (reference sequence). The CDR3 spells CAWTRGGGETQYF. Written as DNA, the CDR3 is TGTGCCTGGACGCGGGGAGGGGGGGAGACCCAGTACTTC. Drawing the rest from reference TRBV30 and TRBJ2-5, the complete variable domain is SQTIHQWPATLVQPVGSPLSLECTVEGTSNPNLYWYRQAAGRGLQLLFYSVGIGQISSEVPQNLSASRPQDRQFILSSKKLLLSDSGFYLCAWTRGGGETQYFGPGTRLLVL.

The chain couples TRBV2 to TRBJ1-5; D ambiguous. This CDR3 contains 16 residues. Trimming shortened V by 6 bases and J by 0 bases, and 15 bases separated the two germline ends. CDR1 SNHLY and CDR2 FYNNEI come from the germline V gene. As DNA, the CDR3 is TGTGCCAGCAGCCGCCTTTCGACGGGTAGCAATCAGCCCCAGCATTTT. The encoded protein is CASSRLSTGSNQPQHF.

The chain uses TRBV11-2 and TRBJ2-5, with 8 bases fitting TRBD1. This CDR3 has 14 residues. The germline CDR1 and CDR2 sequences are SGHAT and FQNNGV. Losses at the gene ends were 3 bases for V and 4 bases for J; bases not matched to a gene: 4. The CDR3 region is CASSLTGARETQYF. The CDR3 DNA sequence: TGTGCCAGCAGCTTGACAGGGGCGAGAGAGACCCAGTACTTC.

The chain employs TRBV19 and TRBJ1-2; 8 bases fit TRBD1. The germline gives CDR1 LNHDA, CDR2 SQIVND (reference sequence). Trimming at V came to 3 bases and at J to 6 bases, leaving 6 bases not matched to a gene. This CDR3 spans 14 amino acids. CDR3 in amino acids: CASSITRGQNGYTF. CDR3 nucleotide sequence: TGTGCCAGTAGTATTACCAGGGGGCAAAATGGCTACACCTTC.

This chain uses TRBV23-1 with TRBJ2-7; unclear D gene. TRBV23-1 counts as an open reading frame of uncertain function. This CDR3 is 13 amino acids long. Trimming stripped 0 bases from V and 4 bases from J, with 7 bases between. The CDR3 nucleotides read TGCGCCAGCAGTCAATCGCTAAGTTACGAGCAGTACTTC. Amino acid sequence: CASSQSLSYEQYF.

This clone was detected once. CDR3: CAWSAGQPNQPQHF. In DNA form, the CDR3 reads TGTGCCTGGAGCGCCGGACAGCCGAATCAGCCCCAGCATTTT. The chain employs TRBV30 and TRBJ1-5, with D perhaps TRBD1 (6 bases). V lost 3 bases to trimming and J lost 4 bases, with 13 bases between them. The CDR3 totals 14 residues. The germline V gene encodes CDR1 GTSNPN and CDR2 SVGIG (reference sequence). Drawing the rest from reference TRBV30 and TRBJ1-5, the complete variable domain is SQTIHQWPATLVQPVGSPLSLECTVEGTSNPNLYWYRQAAGRGLQLLFYSVGIGQISSEVPQNLSASRPQDRQFILSSKKLLLSDSGFYLCAWSAGQPNQPQHFGDGTRLSIL.

As for this clone: Other DNA sequences of this sample code for an identical CDR3. The chain couples TRBV28 to TRBJ1-2, with D unresolved. The CDR3 length is 11 residues. The germline V gene has CDR1 MDHEN and CDR2 SYDVKM. V was pared by 5 bases and J by 4 bases, with 5 bases between. DNA of the CDR3: TGTGCCAGCAGTCTTCTCTATGGCTACACCTTC. As protein: CASSLLYGYTF.

This clone was picked up one time. Mismatch with germline at one junction end may stem from a read error. The chain joins TRBV4-1 to TRBJ2-7, with 8 bases fitting TRBD1. The CDR3 sequence is 15 residues long. The germline V gene has CDR1 MGHRA and CDR2 YSYEKL. In DNA form, the CDR3 reads TGCGCCAGCAGTCAAGGGCAGGGGGCAGGGTACGAGCAGTACTTC. Protein: CASSQGQGAGYEQYF.

The chain joins TRBV28 to TRBJ1-5; TRBD1 agrees at 10 bases. The V gene's germline CDR1 is MDHEN and CDR2 SYDVKM. V shed 4 bases and J 3 bases; nucleotides not matched to a gene: 3. The CDR3 loop spans 15 amino acids. DNA for the CDR3: TGTGCCAGCAGTTCCGGGACAGGGGTCAATCAGCCCCAGCATTTT. Its protein product is CASSSGTGVNQPQHF.

The chain couples TRBV6-5 to TRBJ2-7, with TRBD1 as a possible D gene (6 bases). From germline, CDR1 is MNHEY and CDR2 SVGAGI. The CDR3 runs 13 residues. Trimming removed 4 bases from V and 6 bases from J, with 13 bases in between. CDR3 coding DNA: TGTGCCAGCAGTTCCGCAGGGGCTGGCGAGCAGTACTTC. Residues: CASSSAGAGEQYF.

The rearrangement uses TRBV19 and TRBJ2-6; 8 bases are a match to TRBD1. The CDR3 runs 15 residues. With 7 bases clipped from V and 2 bases from J, the junction kept 4 bases outside the gene matches. Germline V lookup: CDR1 LNHDA, CDR2 SQIVND (reference sequence). DNA of the CDR3: TGTGCCAGTATTCGGACAGGGACTGGGGCCAACGTCCTGACTTTC. Residues: CASIRTGTGANVLTF.

This clone showed up just once. The chain carries TRBV19 and TRBJ1-2, with 7 nucleotides matching TRBD1. The ends lost 4 bases at V and 8 bases at J; junction bases unmatched: 10. The CDR3 is made up of 14 amino acids. CDR1 is LNHDA and CDR2 is SQIVND in the germline V gene (reference sequence). In DNA form, the CDR3 reads TGTGCCAGTAGTACCACCCAGGGGGGTGGAGGCTACACCTTC. This codes for CASSTTQGGGGYTF. Supplemented by reference TRBV19 and TRBJ1-2, the full variable domain reads DGGITQSPKYLFRKEGQNVTLSCEQNLNHDAMYWYRQDPGQGLRLIYYSQIVNDFQKGDIAEGYSVSREKKESFPLTVTSAQKNPTAFYLCASSTTQGGGGYTFGSGTRLTVV.

This clone came up once. The J gene is TRBJ1-2, the V gene TRBV27, with 8 nucleotides matching TRBD1. J was trimmed by 5 bases and V by 8 bases; bases with no gene match: 4. The CDR3 sequence is 12 residues long. Germline values: CDR1 MNHEY, CDR2 SMNVEV (reference sequence). CDR3 residues: CASRQGRYGYTF. The CDR3 DNA is TGTGCCAGCCGACAGGGGCGGTATGGCTACACCTTC.

Points on this clone: This same CDR3 is encoded by further DNA sequences in the sample. This chain uses TRBV2 with TRBJ2-7; D unresolved. CDR1 is SNHLY and CDR2 is FYNNEI in the germline V gene. V dropped 5 bases and J dropped 3 bases, with 5 bases sitting between them. There are 11 residues in the CDR3. Here the CDR3 reads CASSTGYEQYF. CDR3 sequence (DNA): TGTGCCAGCAGTACTGGCTACGAGCAGTACTTC.

This clone was counted once. This rearrangement joins TRBV11-2 to TRBJ1-1; D is possibly TRBD1 (6 bases). The CDR3 contains 19 residues. CDR1 is SGHAT, CDR2 FQNNGV, per germline. Trimming stripped 2 bases from V and 5 bases from J, with 27 bases between. The CDR3 nucleotides are TGTGCCAGCAGCTTATTGTCCCTCGGGGCAGGGGCGGGCGGGACTGAAGCTTTCTTT. Its translation is CASSLLSLGAGAGGTEAFF.